The clone carrying this TCR beta chain was seen a few times. This entry comes from a study of regulatory T cells in long-lasting Graves disease. CDR3 regions were amplified by Arm-PCR using iRepertoire HTBI primers to build TCR beta libraries. MiXCR, run by TCRdb on the multiplex PCR reads, gives a single entry per CDR3 protein. The sample contains around 400,000 distinct CDR3 sequences, around 20% of which appear only once. Germline CDR1 reads LNHDA; CDR2 reads SQIVND (reference sequence). V lost 5 bases, J lost 1 base, and 11 bases lay in between. CDR3 size: 14 residues. Time point in this sample: persistent/refractory GD, antithyroid drugs over 5 years with positive TRAb. Generation of the TCR library employed RNA extracted from PBMCs.

This specimen consisted of peripheral blood mononuclear cells (PBMCs), obtained when the disease was refractory, from a patient treated with antithyroid drugs. The source of this sequence is a female donor with Graves disease. The chain has TRBV19 and TRBJ2-5; D is perhaps TRBD2 (5 bases). This CDR3 reads CASSALALQETQYF. DNA for the CDR3: TGTGCCAGTAGTGCGCTAGCCCTCCAAGAGACCCAGTACTTC.